Following are 14 T cell receptor beta chains from one sample sequenced in a study of T-cell memory formation after mild COVID-19. TCRdb reanalysed the 5' RACE reads using MiXCR and keeps one entry per CDR3 protein. The table records under 300,000 distinct CDR3 sequences, 16% of them present only once. The sample consisted of PBMCs or a T cell subset sorted from them (not recorded which). These receptors all stem from a man aged 18 to 35 who had mild COVID-19 (a few samples of this study predate the infection). Cell type and time point are not known.

This chain links TRBV6-6 with TRBJ2-6, with 9 bases fitting TRBD2. Germline assignment: CDR1 MNHNY and CDR2 SVGAGI (reference sequence). The V segment lost 6 bases and the J segment 0 bases; nucleotides outside the gene matches: 6. The length of the CDR3 is 17 residues. CDR3 region: CASSRVAGDSGANVLTF. CDR3 sequence (DNA): TGTGCCAGCAGCCGTGTAGCGGGGGACTCTGGGGCCAACGTCCTGACTTTC.

This chain joins TRBV9 and TRBJ1-2, with TRBD1 matching over 7 bases. Unmatched junction bases numbered 8, after V lost 5 bases and J lost 7 bases. The CDR3 spans 13 residues. Looked up from germline, CDR1 is SGDLS and CDR2 is YYNGEE. The CDR3 spells CASSPQGGGGYTF. The CDR3 region has the DNA TGTGCCAGCAGTCCTCAGGGGGGTGGTGGCTACACCTTC. Full variable domain (remainder filled in from reference TRBV9 and TRBJ1-2): DSGVTQTPKHLITATGQRVTLRCSPRSGDLSVYWYQQSLDQGLQFLIQYYNGEERAKGNILERFSAQQFPDLHSELNLSSLELGDSALYFCASSPQGGGGYTFGSGTRLTVV.

This clonotype was seen a handful of times. The J gene is TRBJ2-2, the V gene TRBV12-3 or TRBV12-4; TRBD2 matches 8 bases. The length of the CDR3 is 13 residues. Germline trimming cut 10 bases from V and 3 bases from J; bases unmatched to any gene: 4. The CDR3 DNA is TGTGCCACCCGGGAGGGTCACACCGGGGAGCTGTTTTTT. Its protein product is CATREGHTGELFF.

This clonotype was seen a handful of times. This sequence joins TRBV7-2 and TRBJ2-5; 7 bases are a match to TRBD1. The germline V gene encodes CDR1 SGHTA and CDR2 FQGNSA. The CDR3 consists of 14 residues. Unmatched junction bases numbered 6, after V lost 7 bases and J lost 1 base. The CDR3 spells CASTTWTGQETQYF. As DNA, the CDR3 is TGTGCCAGCACCACATGGACAGGCCAAGAGACCCAGTACTTC.

The sample holds a few counts of this clonotype. The gene calls are TRBV29-1 and TRBJ1-1; the D is unclear. CDR1 SQVTM and CDR2 ANQGSEA come from the germline V gene. The germline V and J ends were trimmed by 7 bases and 5 bases, with 11 bases remaining between them. The CDR3 extends over 11 amino acids. The CDR3 DNA reads as TGCAGCGCCCAGGCCGGAACTGAAGCTTTCTTT. Translated, it gives CSAQAGTEAFF.

This clonotype turned up a few times. The gene calls are TRBV7-2 and TRBJ2-1; tentatively, D is TRBD2 (5 bases). The germline V and J ends were trimmed by 1 base and 5 bases, with 9 bases remaining between them. The CDR3 length is 14 residues. CDR1 is SGHTA and CDR2 is FQGNSA in the germline V gene. Here the CDR3 reads CASSLERLNNEQFF. CDR3 in DNA: TGTGCCAGCAGCTTAGAGCGGTTGAACAATGAGCAGTTCTTC.

This clonotype has a handful of counts. The CDR3 sequence: CSATESGYEQYF. As DNA, the CDR3 is TGCAGTGCCACAGAGTCCGGCTACGAGCAGTACTTC. J is TRBJ2-7 and V is TRBV20-1; the D is unclear. This CDR3 has 12 amino acids. Germline CDR1 and CDR2: DFQATT and SNEGSKA (reference sequence). V shed 6 bases and J shed 3 bases, with 12 bases lying between them.

The gene calls are TRBV7-2 and TRBJ2-3, with a tentative D call TRBD2 (6 bases). This CDR3 region has 13 residues. Looked up from germline, CDR1 is SGHTA and CDR2 is FQGNSA. The V end lost 5 bases, the J end lost 11 bases, and 17 bases lay between the germline ends. CDR3 in amino acids: CASSPRGERVQYF. CDR3 DNA: TGTGCCAGCAGCCCTCGTGGGGAGCGGGTGCAGTATTTT.

The CDR3 sequence is CASSVVAGGNGYTF. The DNA of the CDR3 is TGTGCCAGCAGCGTAGTGGCAGGGGGCAATGGCTACACCTTC. The chain is built from TRBV9 and TRBJ1-2; TRBD1 aligns across 8 bases. V trimming: 0 bases; J trimming: 6 bases; junction bases outside the gene matches: 4. The CDR3 covers 14 residues. Germline loops: CDR1 SGDLS, CDR2 YYNGEE.

This rearrangement joins TRBV7-8 to TRBJ2-3; D remains unclear. V was cut by 5 bases and J by 7 bases, with 16 bases left in between. Germline CDR1 is SGHVS and CDR2 is FQNEAQ. This CDR3 region has 14 residues. The CDR3 is CASSARALLYTQYF. The CDR3 bases are TGTGCCAGCAGCGCCCGGGCCCTCCTATATACGCAGTATTTT.

The gene calls are TRBV27 and TRBJ2-1; 10 positions match TRBD2. This CDR3 region has 15 residues. The V segment lost 4 bases and the J segment 7 bases; nucleotides outside the gene matches: 7. CDR1 and CDR2 from the germline V gene are MNHEY and SMNVEV (reference sequence). This CDR3 is CASSSLAGGPNEQFF. The CDR3 DNA sequence: TGTGCCAGCAGTTCCTTAGCGGGGGGTCCAAATGAGCAGTTCTTC.

The rearrangement joins TRBV7-9 to TRBJ2-3, with TRBD2 matching over 12 bases. Germline lookup yields CDR1 SEHNR and CDR2 FQNEAQ (reference sequence). Losses at the gene ends were 5 bases for V and 0 bases for J; bases not matched to a gene: 12. This CDR3 contains 19 residues. CDR3 in amino acids: CASSPRSSGGAYSTDTQYF. CDR3 DNA: TGTGCCAGCAGCCCCCGGTCTAGCGGGGGGGCCTATAGCACAGATACGCAGTATTTT.

The chain carries TRBV3-1 and TRBJ2-7, with D tentatively TRBD1 (6 bases). Trimming shortened V by 4 bases and J by 5 bases, and 9 bases separated the two germline ends. The CDR3 runs 12 residues. Germline V lookup: CDR1 LGHDT, CDR2 YNNKEL (reference sequence). The CDR3 here is CASSPRQDEQYF. CDR3 nucleotide sequence: TGTGCCAGCAGCCCCCGACAGGACGAGCAGTACTTC.

This clonotype showed up just a few times. The rearrangement uses TRBV5-1 and TRBJ2-1, with D possibly called TRBD1 or TRBD2 (5 bases each). This CDR3 has 15 residues. The V gene's germline CDR1 is SGHRS and CDR2 YFSETQ. The ends were cut back, 2 bases at V and 3 bases at J, with 12 bases in the middle. The CDR3: CASSFPRGSYNEQFF. In nucleotides, the CDR3 is TGCGCCAGCAGCTTCCCACGGGGCAGCTACAATGAGCAGTTCTTC.